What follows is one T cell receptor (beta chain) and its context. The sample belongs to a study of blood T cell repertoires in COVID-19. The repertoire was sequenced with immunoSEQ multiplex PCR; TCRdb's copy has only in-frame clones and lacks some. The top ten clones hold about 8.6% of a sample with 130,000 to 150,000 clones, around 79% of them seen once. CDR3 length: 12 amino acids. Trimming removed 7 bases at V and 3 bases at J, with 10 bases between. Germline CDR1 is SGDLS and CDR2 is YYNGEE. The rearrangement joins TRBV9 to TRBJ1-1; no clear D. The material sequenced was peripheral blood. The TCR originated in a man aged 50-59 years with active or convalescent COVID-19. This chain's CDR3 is CASGLGDTEAFF. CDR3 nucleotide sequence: TGTGCCAGCGGGCTGGGTGACACTGAAGCTTTCTTT.